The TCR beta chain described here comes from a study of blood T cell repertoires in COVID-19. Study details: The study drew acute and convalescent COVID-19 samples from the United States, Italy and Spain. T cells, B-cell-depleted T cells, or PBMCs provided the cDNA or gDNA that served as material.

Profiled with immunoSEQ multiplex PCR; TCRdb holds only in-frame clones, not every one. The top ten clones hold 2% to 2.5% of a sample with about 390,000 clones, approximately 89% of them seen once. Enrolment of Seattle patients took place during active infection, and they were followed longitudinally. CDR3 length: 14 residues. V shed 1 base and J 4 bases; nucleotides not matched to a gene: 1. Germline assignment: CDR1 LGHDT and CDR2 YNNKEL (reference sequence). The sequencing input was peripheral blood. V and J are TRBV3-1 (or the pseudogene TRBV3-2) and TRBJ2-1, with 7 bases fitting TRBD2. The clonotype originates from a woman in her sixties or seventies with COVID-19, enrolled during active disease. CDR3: CASSQGAGYNEQFF. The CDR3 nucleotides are TGTGCCAGCAGCCAAGGAGCGGGGTACAATGAGCAGTTCTTC.